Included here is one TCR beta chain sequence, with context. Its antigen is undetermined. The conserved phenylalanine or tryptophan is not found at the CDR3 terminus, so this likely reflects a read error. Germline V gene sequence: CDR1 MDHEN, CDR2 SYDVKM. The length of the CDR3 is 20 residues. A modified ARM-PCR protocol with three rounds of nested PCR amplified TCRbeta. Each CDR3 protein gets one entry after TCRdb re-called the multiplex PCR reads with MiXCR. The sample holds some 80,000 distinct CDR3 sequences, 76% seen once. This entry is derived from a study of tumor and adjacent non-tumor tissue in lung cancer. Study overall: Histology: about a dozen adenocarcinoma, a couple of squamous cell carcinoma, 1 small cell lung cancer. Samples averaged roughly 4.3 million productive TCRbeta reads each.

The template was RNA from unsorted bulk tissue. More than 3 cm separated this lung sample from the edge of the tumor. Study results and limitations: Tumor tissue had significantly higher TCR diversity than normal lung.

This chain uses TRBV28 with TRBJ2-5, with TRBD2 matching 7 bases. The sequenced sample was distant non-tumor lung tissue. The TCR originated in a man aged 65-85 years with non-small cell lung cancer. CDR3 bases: TGTACCAGTAGTTTACTTGGCCTCCAGACTTGCGGGAGAGGGGAAGAGACCCAGTACATC. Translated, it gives CTSSLLGLQTCGRGEETQYI.